This TCR beta chain was found in a study of PD-1 blockade in classical Hodgkin lymphoma. Here immunoSEQ multiplex PCR was the method, and the copy in TCRdb shows in-frame clones only, minus some. The sample yields approximately 7,500 clones, more than 80% seen once. All patients experienced relapse after autologous stem cell transplantation, and brentuximab vedotin exposure was variable. Magnetic negative selection purified CD4+ T cells from thawed PBMCs. There are 15 residues in the CDR3. In germline, CDR1 is KGHSH, CDR2 LQKENI. The V and J ends lost 1 base and 4 bases respectively, with 11 bases between them.

The rearrangement uses TRBV18 and TRBJ1-5, with D unresolved. The starting material was CD4+ T cells from blood, obtained at baseline. This TCR was sampled from a human donor with classical Hodgkin lymphoma. CDR3 loop: CASSPRAVANQPQHF. CDR3 bases: TGTGCCAGCTCACCACGGGCAGTAGCAAATCAGCCCCAGCATTTT. The full variable domain, with the rest looked up from reference TRBV18 and TRBJ1-5, is NAGVMQNPRHLVRRRGQEARLRCSPMKGHSHVYWYRQLPEEGLKFMVYLQKENIIDESGMPKERFSAEFPKEGPSILRIQQVVRGDSAAYFCASSPRAVANQPQHFGDGTRLSIL.